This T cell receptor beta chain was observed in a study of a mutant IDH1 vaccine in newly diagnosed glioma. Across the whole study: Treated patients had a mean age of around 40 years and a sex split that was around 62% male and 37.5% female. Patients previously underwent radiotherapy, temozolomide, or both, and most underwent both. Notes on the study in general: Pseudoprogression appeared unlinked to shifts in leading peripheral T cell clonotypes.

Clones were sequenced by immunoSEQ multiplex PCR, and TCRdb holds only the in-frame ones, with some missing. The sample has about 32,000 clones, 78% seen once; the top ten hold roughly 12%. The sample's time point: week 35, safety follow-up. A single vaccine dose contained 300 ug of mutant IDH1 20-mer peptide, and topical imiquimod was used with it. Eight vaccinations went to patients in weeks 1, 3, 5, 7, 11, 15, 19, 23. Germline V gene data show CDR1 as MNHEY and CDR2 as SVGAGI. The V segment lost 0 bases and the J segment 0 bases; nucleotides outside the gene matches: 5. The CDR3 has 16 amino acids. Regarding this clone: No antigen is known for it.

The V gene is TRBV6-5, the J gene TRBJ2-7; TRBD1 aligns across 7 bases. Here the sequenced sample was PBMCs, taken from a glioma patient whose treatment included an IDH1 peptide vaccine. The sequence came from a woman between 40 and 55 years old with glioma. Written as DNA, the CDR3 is TGTGCCAGCAGTTACTCGGTGGGACAGTTCTCCTACGAGCAGTACTTC. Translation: CASSYSVGQFSYEQYF.